These 30 T cell receptor beta chains came from one sample sequenced in a study of blood T cell repertoires in COVID-19. The assay was immunoSEQ multiplex PCR, and TCRdb's table has in-frame clones only and misses some. The sample contains over 25,000 clones, 78% of which appear only once. Sequences were obtained from peripheral blood. The origin of the receptors is an elderly man with acute or convalescent COVID-19.

The rearrangement links TRBV7-2 to TRBJ1-1, with D possibly being TRBD1 (5 bases). CDR3 length: 16 residues. Per germline, CDR1 SGHTA and CDR2 FQGNSA. The V and J ends lost 7 bases and 2 bases respectively, with 20 bases between them. CDR3 sequence (DNA): TGTGCCAGCATCCCAAGAGGTGGGGGGAGAAACACTGAAGCTTTCTTT. It specifies CASIPRGGGRNTEAFF.

The count of this clone is one. The chain has TRBV7-6 and TRBJ1-6, with no clear D. This CDR3 comprises 13 residues. Germline V gene data show CDR1 as SGHVS and CDR2 as FNYEAQ. Trimming took off 2 bases at V and 14 bases at J, with 13 bases between the two ends. CDR3 sequence (DNA): TGTGCCAGCAGCTTACTTATCTTCGACACCCTCCACTTT. It specifies CASSLLIFDTLHF.

This chain joins TRBV5-6 and TRBJ1-1, with unresolved D. This CDR3 region has 13 residues. Deletions cut 0 bases from V and 4 bases from J, with 7 bases between. The germline CDR1 and CDR2 sequences are SGHDT and YYEEEE. The CDR3 loop reads CASSLGFGTEAFF. CDR3 sequence (DNA): TGTGCCAGCAGCTTGGGATTCGGCACTGAAGCTTTCTTT.

To note about this clone: The same CDR3 is also encoded by other DNA sequences in this sample. This chain connects TRBV6-2 or TRBV6-3 to TRBJ1-1, with 9 bases matching TRBD1. V trimming: 0 bases; J trimming: 4 bases; junction bases outside the gene matches: 3. This CDR3 has 15 amino acids. The germline V gene has CDR1 MNHEY and CDR2 SVGEGT. The CDR3 reads CASSYSHRGLTEAFF. The DNA of the CDR3 is TGTGCCAGCAGTTACTCTCACAGGGGGCTCACTGAAGCTTTCTTT.

This chain links TRBV3-1 (or the pseudogene TRBV3-2) with TRBJ1-1, with TRBD1 as a possible D gene (5 bases). Germline lookup yields CDR1 LGHDT and CDR2 YNNKEL (reference sequence). V was pared by 4 bases and J by 2 bases, with 11 bases between. The CDR3 runs 14 residues. CDR3 loop: CASSRTDRNTEAFF. The CDR3 coding sequence is TGTGCCAGCAGCCGAACAGACAGAAACACTGAAGCTTTCTTT.

The chain couples TRBV5-1 to TRBJ1-4; a possible D gene is TRBD1 (6 bases). This CDR3 region has 16 residues. The ends were cut back, 1 base at V and 7 bases at J, with 17 bases in the middle. CDR1 is SGHRS, CDR2 YFSETQ, per germline. CDR3 in amino acids: CASSLSLMGQGEKLFF. In nucleotides, the CDR3 is TGCGCCAGCAGCTTGTCCCTGATGGGACAAGGTGAAAAACTGTTTTTT.

The genes are TRBV7-8 and TRBJ1-1; 9 nucleotides match TRBD1. CDR3 length: 15 amino acids. The V gene end was trimmed by 5 bases and the J gene end by 5 bases; junction bases not matched to a gene: 9. Per the germline V gene, CDR1 is SGHVS and CDR2 is FQNEAQ. This chain's CDR3 is CASSKSDRGRTEAFF. In DNA, the CDR3 is TGTGCCAGCAGCAAGTCGGACAGGGGAAGGACTGAAGCTTTCTTT.

The chain couples TRBV14 to TRBJ2-5, with 7 nucleotides matching TRBD2. V shed 0 bases, J shed 2 bases, and the junction held 6 bases outside the gene matches. The germline gives CDR1 SGHDN, CDR2 FVKESK. The CDR3 is 16 amino acids. The CDR3: CASSQDDGGSQETQYF. The CDR3 DNA sequence: TGTGCCAGCAGCCAAGATGACGGGGGGTCACAAGAGACCCAGTACTTC.

The J gene is TRBJ1-2, the V gene TRBV2; D remains unclear. CDR3 length: 13 amino acids. V was pared by 7 bases and J by 7 bases, with 16 bases between. Germline V gives CDR1 SNHLY, CDR2 FYNNEI. As DNA, the CDR3 is TGTGCCAGCACGTGGGCCCAGGTGGGTGGCTACACCTTC. As protein: CASTWAQVGGYTF.

The genes are TRBV6-6 and TRBJ2-3, with D possibly TRBD2 on 6 matching bases. In germline, CDR1 is MNHNY, CDR2 SVGAGI (reference sequence). The CDR3 contains 14 residues. V dropped 10 bases and J dropped 0 bases, with 14 bases sitting between them. CDR3: CATSAGSSTDTQYF. DNA of the CDR3: TGTGCCACCTCCGCGGGGTCTAGCACAGATACGCAGTATTTT.

There are a few counts of this clone. The rearrangement joins TRBV5-4 to TRBJ1-2; no firm D call. Germline assignment: CDR1 SGHNT and CDR2 YYREEE (reference sequence). The V end was cut by 0 bases, the J end by 7 bases, with 10 bases between. The CDR3 extends over 13 amino acids. The CDR3 nucleotides read TGTGCCAGCAGCTTGGATGAGGGCCTTGGCTACACCTTC. Protein product: CASSLDEGLGYTF.

The rearrangement uses TRBV19 and TRBJ2-7; 13 bases are shared with TRBD2. Trimming at V came to 8 bases and at J to 2 bases, leaving 6 bases not matched to a gene. This CDR3 is built from 15 residues. Germline V CDR1 and CDR2: LNHDA, SQIVND (reference sequence). The CDR3 protein is CASSETSGGTYEQYF. DNA of the CDR3: TGTGCCAGTTCTGAGACTAGCGGGGGGACCTACGAGCAGTACTTC.

With regard to this clone: Relative to the germline gene, one junction end is altered; a read error may explain this. This chain links TRBV6-5 with TRBJ1-2; 9 nucleotides match TRBD1. Germline V lookup: CDR1 MNHEY, CDR2 SVGAGI. This CDR3 region has 11 residues. CDR3 nucleotides: TGTGCCAGCAGGGGCCGGGACAGGGTCGCCTTC. This encodes CASRGRDRVAF.

The chain couples TRBV5-1 to TRBJ2-7; 7 nucleotides agree with TRBD1. The CDR3 totals 17 residues. From germline, CDR1 is SGHRS and CDR2 YFSETQ. V dropped 2 bases and J dropped 5; count of bases not matched to a gene: 16. The CDR3 DNA is TGCGCCAGCAGCTTCCATCCGGACACTGACAGGGTGGACGAGCAGTACTTC. Protein product: CASSFHPDTDRVDEQYF.

The chain recombines TRBV10-3 with TRBJ1-1; 8 nucleotides match TRBD1. This CDR3 is 14 amino acids long. Losses at the gene ends were 10 bases for V and 2 bases for J; bases not matched to a gene: 9. CDR1 is ENHRY and CDR2 is SYGVKD in the germline V gene. DNA of the CDR3: TGTGCCACCAGAAGTCCAGGGGGCAACACTGAAGCTTTCTTT. Its translation is CATRSPGGNTEAFF.

Concerning this clone itself: Germline and junction disagree at one end, which may indicate a read error. This chain links TRBV12-5 with TRBJ2-7, with 7 bases fitting TRBD1. CDR1 and CDR2 (germline): LGHNT, FRNRAP. This CDR3 has 12 residues. CDR3 sequence reads: CASGYAGGQENF. CDR3 nucleotides: TGTGCTAGTGGTTATGCCGGAGGACAGGAGAACTTC. Full variable domain (outside the CDR3, taken from reference TRBV12-5 and TRBJ2-7): DARVTQTPRHKVTEMGQEVTMRCQPILGHNTVFWYRQTMMQGLELLAYFRNRAPLDDSGMPKDRFSAEMPDATLATLKIQPSEPRDSAVYFCASGYAGGQENFGPGTRLTVT.

The chain joins TRBV21-1 to TRBJ2-5; the D call of TRBD2 is as the table states it, not checked on the DNA. TRBV21-1 is deemed a pseudogene. This CDR3 is 17 amino acids long. CDR3 bases: TGTGCCAGCAGCAAAGCGCTTTGGGGAGAAACTCAAGAGACCCAGTACTTC. This codes for CASSKALWGETQETQYF.

V gene TRBV19 combines with J gene TRBJ1-6, with TRBD1 matching over 8 bases. The CDR3 sequence is 13 residues long. The trim removed 10 bases at V and 9 bases at J, leaving 8 bases unmatched. Germline CDR1 and CDR2: LNHDA and SQIVND (reference sequence). For the CDR3, the DNA is TGTGCCACTCGCGACAGGGGCGCTTCACCCCTCCACTTT. Amino acids: CATRDRGASPLHF.

The chain recombines TRBV1 with TRBJ1-3; the table's TRBD1 call for D was not verified on the DNA. TRBV1 is shown as a pseudogene. CDR3 length: 17 amino acids. The CDR3 DNA follows: TGCACCAGCCCCTCGGCGGCCCAGGGGGGTGAAGGAAACACCATATATTTT. Translation: CTSPSAAQGGEGNTIYF.

This clone showed up just once. The chain combines TRBV12-3 or TRBV12-4 with TRBJ1-1, with unresolved D. The germline V and J ends were trimmed by 5 bases and 1 base, with 8 bases remaining between them. The CDR3 sequence is 13 residues long. The CDR3 here is CASSVQSNTEAFF. DNA of the CDR3: TGTGCCAGCAGTGTACAGTCGAACACTGAAGCTTTCTTT.

This clone appeared once. The chain uses TRBV7-2 and TRBJ2-7; the match to TRBD2 covers 13 bases. Germline CDR1 SGHTA, CDR2 FQGNSA. J was trimmed by 2 bases and V by 3 bases; bases with no gene match: 7. This CDR3 has 17 amino acids. The CDR3 spells CASSFRLAGGRPYEQYF. CDR3 nucleotide sequence: TGTGCCAGCAGCTTCCGACTAGCGGGGGGCCGACCCTACGAGCAGTACTTC.

This chain connects TRBV6-5 to TRBJ1-5; D unresolved. V lost 6 bases and J lost 4, with 10 bases in between. Germline CDR1 reads MNHEY; CDR2 reads SVGAGI. The CDR3 has 13 residues. CDR3 protein: CASSLFLNQPQHF. The CDR3 DNA reads as TGTGCCAGCAGCCTATTTCTAAATCAGCCCCAGCATTTT.

The chain has TRBV6-1 and TRBJ2-3, with TRBD1 matching 7 bases. J gave up 1 base and V 2 bases, and 3 bases lay outside the gene matches. The CDR3 loop spans 15 amino acids. Germline V gives CDR1 MNHNS, CDR2 SASEGT. The CDR3 sequence is CASSERQGRTDTQYF. CDR3 sequence (DNA): TGTGCCAGCAGTGAAAGACAGGGCCGCACAGATACGCAGTATTTT.

This clone was observed a handful of times. CDR3 nucleotides: TGTGCCAGCAGCTCCGGGACTAGCGGGGAGACCCAGTACTTC. Its protein is CASSSGTSGETQYF. The rearrangement joins TRBV5-6 to TRBJ2-5, with 12 bases aligning to TRBD2. J lost 5 bases, V lost 3 bases, and 2 bases had no gene match. Germline assignment: CDR1 SGHDT and CDR2 YYEEEE. This CDR3 is 14 amino acids long.

This clone has only a few counts. The chain has TRBV19 and TRBJ2-7; TRBD1 aligns across 7 bases. This CDR3 comprises 13 residues. In germline, CDR1 is LNHDA, CDR2 SQIVND (reference sequence). The ends lost 4 bases at V and 10 bases at J; junction bases unmatched: 10. The DNA of the CDR3 is TGTGCCAGTAGTACCACAGGGGATGGGGCACAGTACTTC. This translates into CASSTTGDGAQYF.

The chain links TRBV29-1 to TRBJ2-3; 7 bases agree with TRBD2. J gave up 3 bases and V 7 bases, and 13 bases lay outside the gene matches. This CDR3 is 15 amino acids long. CDR1 is SQVTM, CDR2 ANQGSEA, per germline. CDR3 region: CSAGEVTSRTDTQYF. CDR3 nucleotide sequence: TGCAGCGCTGGTGAGGTGACTAGCCGAACAGATACGCAGTATTTT.

This clone was picked up one time. V and J are TRBV5-4 and TRBJ1-2, with 7 bases fitting TRBD1. Germline CDR1 SGHNT, CDR2 YYREEE (reference sequence). The J segment lost 1 base and the V segment lost 4 bases, leaving 7 bases of the junction unmatched. The CDR3 sequence is 15 residues long. CDR3 DNA: TGTGCCAGCAGCAATTGGACAGGCTTTAACTATGGCTACACCTTC. Protein product: CASSNWTGFNYGYTF.

This clone was seen just once. The V and J genes are TRBV4-3 and TRBJ2-3; 7 bases match TRBD1. CDR3 length equals 16 residues. J lost 3 bases, V lost 0 bases, and 6 bases had no gene match. The germline CDR1 and CDR2 sequences are LGHNA and YSLEER. This chain's CDR3 is CASSQERARGTDTQYF. In nucleotides, the CDR3 is TGCGCCAGCAGCCAAGAAAGGGCCAGGGGGACAGATACGCAGTATTTT.

V and J are TRBV7-2 and TRBJ2-7, with no clear D. The CDR3 is 14 amino acids. V was shortened by 3 bases and J by 0 bases, with 9 bases between the two germline ends. CDR1 and CDR2 (germline): SGHTA, FQGNSA. The CDR3 protein is CASSFARSSYEQYF. The CDR3 nucleotides are TGTGCCAGCAGCTTCGCGCGGAGCTCCTACGAGCAGTACTTC.

The chain recombines TRBV7-2 with TRBJ1-1; 8 nucleotides agree with TRBD1. This CDR3 contains 15 residues. In germline, CDR1 is SGHTA, CDR2 FQGNSA. V trimming: 1 base; J trimming: 4 bases; junction bases outside the gene matches: 5. CDR3 protein: CASSLGSTGGTEAFF. Here the CDR3 DNA reads TGTGCCAGCAGCTTAGGCTCAACAGGGGGCACTGAAGCTTTCTTT.